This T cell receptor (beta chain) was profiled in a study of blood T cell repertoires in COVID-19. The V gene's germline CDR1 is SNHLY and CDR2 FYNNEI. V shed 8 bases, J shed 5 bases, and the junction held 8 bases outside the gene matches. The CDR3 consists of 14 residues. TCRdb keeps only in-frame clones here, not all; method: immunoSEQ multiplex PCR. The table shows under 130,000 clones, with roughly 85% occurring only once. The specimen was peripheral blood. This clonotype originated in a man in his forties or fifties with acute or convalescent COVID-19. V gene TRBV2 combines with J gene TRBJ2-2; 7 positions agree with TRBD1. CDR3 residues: CASVRQGDTGELFF. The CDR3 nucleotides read TGTGCCAGCGTCAGACAGGGCGATACCGGGGAGCTGTTTTTT.